The clone carrying this T cell receptor beta chain was counted a few times. Its antigen is undetermined. CDR1 and CDR2 from the germline V gene are WSHSY and SAAADI. This CDR3 is built from 13 residues. Trimming at V came to 6 bases and at J to 6 bases, leaving 4 bases not matched to a gene. PCR involved 60 Vbeta and 13 Jbeta primers. Profiling relied on immunoSEQ multiplex PCR, and the TCRdb table lists in-frame clones only, not all of them. The table records around 140,000 clones, approximately 84% of them present only once. The sample is drawn from a study of cytomegalovirus exposure and HLA in healthy donors. At the level of the study: Under 85% of 398 genotyped donors fell in the Caucasian-associated ancestry cluster.

The study, taken as a whole, reports: Later analysis identified a missense DCLRE1C variant that was linked to TCR beta V- and J-gene trimming. It was in a later analysis that TCR association rates were seen to vary by HLA locus, highest for DRB1 and lowest for HLA-C.

Sequencing was performed on PBMCs. The V gene is TRBV10-2, the J gene TRBJ2-7; TRBD2 matches 11 bases. This receptor was identified in a woman aged 60-75 years in good health and CMV-seropositive. The CDR3 DNA reads TGCGCCAGCAGACTAGCGGGAGAGGGCGAGCAGTACTTC. The encoded protein is CASRLAGEGEQYF.